This is a list of T cell receptor beta chains from one sample in a study of OX40 agonist ivuxolimab in advanced cancers. Repertoires were generated with immunoSEQ multiplex PCR, while TCRdb's copy carries only in-frame clones and drops some. The data contain 15,000 or so clones, less than 90% of them seen just once; the ten biggest clones take up roughly 27%. Sequencing used CD4+ or CD8+ T cells sorted from blood, obtained in a trial of the OX40 agonist ivuxolimab. The origin of the receptors is an adult with an advanced solid tumor such as melanoma, head and neck, liver or kidney cancer. CDR3s include the opening cysteine and the closing phenylalanine or tryptophan. Each record gives: clone size, J gene, D gene, V gene, CDR3 protein, CDR3 DNA. D genes are given only for firm matches. The size entry is marked missing in some rows and otherwise reads once, few, many or a size class.

>-|TRBJ1-3|-|TRBV7-9
CASSLVQGGNTIYF
TGTGCCAGCAGCTTAGTCCAGGGTGGGAACACCATATATTTT
>-|TRBJ2-7|TRBD1|TRBV7-6
CASSLPGTGVFYEQYF
TGTGCCAGCAGCCTTCCGGGGACAGGGGTGTTCTACGAGCAGTACTTC
>-|TRBJ2-5|-|TRBV5-1
CASNLFFKSGETQYF
TGCGCCAGCAACCTTTTCTTTAAGTCGGGAGAGACCCAGTACTTC
>-|TRBJ2-5|-|TRBV4-2
CASSQGPPQETQYF
TGTGCCAGCAGCCAAGGACCCCCCCAAGAGACCCAGTACTTC
>-|TRBJ2-3|-|TRBV10-2
CASSDSDGTQYF
TGCGCCAGCAGTGATTCGGACGGTACGCAGTATTTT
>-|TRBJ1-3|-|TRBV9
CASSAQGTGNTIYF
TGTGCCAGCAGCGCACAAGGGACTGGAAACACCATATATTTT
>-|TRBJ2-4|TRBD1|TRBV7-9
CAVTGQANIQYF
TGTGCCGTCACGGGACAGGCAAACATTCAGTACTTC
>-|TRBJ2-7|-|TRBV6-1
CASSELWAGDPYEQYF
TGTGCCAGCAGTGAACTCTGGGCAGGGGACCCCTACGAGCAGTACTTC
>-|TRBJ2-4|-|TRBV6-4
CASSEGSIQYF
TGTGCCAGCAGTGAAGGGAGCATTCAGTACTTC
>-|TRBJ2-7|TRBD1|TRBV7-2
CASSLEWTGGFRSYEQYF
TGTGCCAGCAGCTTAGAATGGACAGGGGGATTCCGCTCCTACGAGCAGTACTTC
>-|TRBJ2-7|-|TRBV7-4
CASSLYGDRREQYF
TGTGCCAGCAGCTTATACGGGGACCGGAGGGAGCAGTACTTC
>-|TRBJ1-5|TRBD1|TRBV5-8
CASSFTGGGQPQHF
TGTGCCAGCAGCTTTACAGGGGGGGGTCAGCCCCAGCATTTT
>-|TRBJ2-1|-|TRBV28
CASSSDGRSSYNEQFF
TGTGCCAGCAGTTCCGACGGCCGGAGCTCCTACAATGAGCAGTTCTTC
>-|TRBJ2-3|-|TRBV10-1
CASSVRLSSTDTQYF
TGCGCCAGCAGTGTTCGCCTATCTAGCACAGATACGCAGTATTTT
>-|TRBJ2-7|TRBD1|TRBV7-7
CASSEGGGHTYEQYF
TGTGCCAGCAGCGAAGGGGGCGGACACACCTACGAGCAGTACTTC
>-|TRBJ1-1|-|TRBV4-1
CASSQVSGRDGAFF
TGCGCCAGCAGCCAAGTTTCGGGACGGGACGGAGCTTTCTTT
>once|TRBJ1-4|-|TRBV5-1
CASRREGGEKLFF
TGCGCCAGCAGACGGGAGGGTGGGGAAAAACTGTTTTTT
>-|TRBJ1-5|-|TRBV19
CASSITGTNSNQPQHF
TGTGCCAGTAGTATAACAGGGACTAATAGCAATCAGCCCCAGCATTTT
>-|TRBJ1-6|-|TRBV7-9
CASSSNSAPVNYNSPLHF
TGTGCCAGCAGTTCTAACTCCGCGCCAGTAAATTATAATTCACCCCTCCACTTT
>-|TRBJ2-2|-|TRBV27
CASSLLNTGELFF
TGTGCCAGCAGTTTGTTGAACACCGGGGAGCTGTTTTTT
>-|TRBJ2-7|TRBD1|TRBV9
CASSVSPTGGLEQYF
TGTGCCAGCAGCGTATCCCCGACAGGGGGCCTCGAGCAGTACTTC
>-|TRBJ2-5|TRBD2|TRBV6-5
CASSYPGGSQETQYF
TGTGCCAGCAGTTACCCGGGGGGATCCCAAGAGACCCAGTACTTC
>-|TRBJ2-7|-|TRBV7-9
CASRSGSRIEQYF
TGTGCCAGCAGATCCGGGAGCCGCATAGAGCAGTACTTC
>-|TRBJ1-1|-|TRBV27
CASSLVRDTEAFF
TGTGCCAGCAGTTTAGTAAGGGACACTGAAGCTTTCTTT
>-|TRBJ2-5|TRBD1|TRBV27
CASSLGTGGRETQYF
TGTGCCAGCAGTTTAGGGACAGGGGGCAGAGAGACCCAGTACTTC
>-|TRBJ1-5|-|TRBV4-1
CASSQADFGFSNQPQHF
TGCGCCAGCAGCCAAGCGGACTTTGGTTTTAGCAATCAGCCCCAGCATTTT
>few|TRBJ2-7|TRBD1|TRBV6-5
CASSPGQANEQYF
TGTGCCAGCAGCCCCGGACAGGCAAACGAGCAGTACTTC
>-|TRBJ1-1|-|TRBV28
CASSKGLRNTEAFF
TGTGCCAGCAGTAAGGGGTTGCGGAACACTGAAGCTTTCTTT
>-|TRBJ1-2|-|TRBV29-1
CSVAGGIHGYTF
TGCAGCGTGGCCGGGGGGATTCATGGCTACACCTTC
>-|TRBJ1-1|TRBD1|TRBV6-1
CASTQGGGTEAFF
TGTGCCAGCACCCAGGGGGGAGGCACTGAAGCTTTCTTT
>once|TRBJ2-1|TRBD1|TRBV6-5
CASSRYTGANEQFF
TGTGCCAGCAGCCGATATACAGGGGCCAATGAGCAGTTCTTC
>-|TRBJ2-3|-|TRBV27
CASSLQPSTDTQYF
TGTGCCAGCAGCTTACAGCCTAGCACAGATACGCAGTATTTT
>-|TRBJ2-7|TRBD2|TRBV5-6
CASSFGLAADEQYF
TGTGCCAGCAGCTTCGGACTAGCGGCGGACGAGCAGTACTTC
>-|TRBJ1-2|-|TRBV19
CASSIWNKNYGYTF
TGTGCCAGTAGTATCTGGAATAAGAACTATGGCTACACCTTC
>-|TRBJ2-1|TRBD1|TRBV7-9
CASSPISGTETYNEQFF
TGTGCCAGCAGCCCAATTTCAGGGACAGAGACCTACAATGAGCAGTTCTTC
>once|TRBJ1-5|TRBD1|TRBV19
CASSIGTGGNQPQHF
TGTGCCAGTAGTATAGGGACAGGGGGCAATCAGCCCCAGCATTTT
>-|TRBJ1-1|TRBD1|TRBV27
CASNTGETTNTEAFF
TGTGCCAGCAACACAGGGGAGACGACGAACACTGAAGCTTTCTTT
>-|TRBJ1-2|-|TRBV12-5
CASGFPQVYGYTF
TGTGCTAGTGGTTTCCCGCAGGTCTATGGCTACACCTTC
>-|TRBJ1-1|-|TRBV19
CASSISAPGTLGWTEAFF
TGTGCCAGTAGTATCTCTGCCCCGGGTACTCTAGGTTGGACTGAAGCTTTCTTT
>few|TRBJ1-2|TRBD1|TRBV5-6
CASSFGQADYGYTF
TGTGCCAGCAGCTTTGGACAGGCCGACTATGGCTACACCTTC
>-|TRBJ2-5|TRBD2|TRBV10-3
CAISEAAGDGETQYF
TGTGCCATCAGTGAAGCCGCGGGGGATGGGGAGACCCAGTACTTC
>-|TRBJ2-7|-|TRBV11-2
CASSLTPNYEQYF
TGTGCCAGCAGCTTAACCCCCAACTACGAGCAGTACTTC